One sample yielded the 26 T cell receptor beta chains listed below, sequenced in a study of shared clonotypes between healthy human individuals. Using immunoSEQ multiplex PCR, the repertoire was profiled, and TCRdb retains in-frame clones only, with some absent. The table has roughly 1,500,000 clones, 95% to 99% seen once; the top ten hold 0.4% to 0.45%. Material for sequencing was naive CD4+ T cells sorted from blood. The subset: CD45RA+ positively selected. The source is a man younger than 40 in good health.

This chain uses TRBV23-1 with TRBJ1-4; weak D call: TRBD1 (5 bases). TRBV23-1 is reported as an ORF; its role is uncertain. Between the trimmed V and J ends, which lost 7 bases and 8 bases, there was a span of 23 bases. There are 16 residues in the CDR3. CDR3 nucleotides: TGCGCCAGCATCCAACCCCCGGGACGGAAGCTCGAAAAACTGTTTTTT. Its protein product is CASIQPPGRKLEKLFF.

The chain joins TRBV5-1 to TRBJ2-1, with TRBD2 matching over 16 bases. The CDR3 extends over 17 amino acids. CDR1 SGHRS and CDR2 YFSETQ come from the germline V gene. J was trimmed by 4 bases and V by 3 bases; bases with no gene match: 4. In DNA, the CDR3 is TGCGCCAGCAGCTGGGGACTAGCGGGAGGGGGATACAATGAGCAGTTCTTC. Protein: CASSWGLAGGGYNEQFF.

V is TRBV28 and J is TRBJ1-5; perhaps TRBD1 as D (6 bases). The germline V gene encodes CDR1 MDHEN and CDR2 SYDVKM. This CDR3 region has 13 residues. V was pared by 7 bases and J by 9 bases, with 16 bases between. The CDR3 DNA reads TGTGCCAGCAATCCACAGGGCATGGGGCCCCAGCATTTT. Translated, it gives CASNPQGMGPQHF.

This chain joins TRBV29-1 and TRBJ1-2; a weak D match, TRBD1 (5 bases). V was clipped by 5 bases and J by 2 bases, with 9 bases between them. This CDR3 region has 12 residues. Germline assignment: CDR1 SQVTM and CDR2 ANQGSEA. The CDR3 is CSVTTANYGYTF. DNA of the CDR3: TGCAGCGTTACGACAGCCAACTATGGCTACACCTTC.

This chain links TRBV6-5 with TRBJ2-1; 7 bases match TRBD2. Germline V CDR1 and CDR2: MNHEY, SVGAGI. Unmatched junction bases numbered 6, after V lost 1 base and J lost 6 bases. This CDR3 spans 15 amino acids. CDR3 coding DNA: TGTGCCAGCAGTTACTGGGCGGGAGTCCCCAATGAGCAGTTCTTC. As protein: CASSYWAGVPNEQFF.

This chain joins TRBV6-6 and TRBJ2-7; weak D call: TRBD1 (5 bases). Germline V gives CDR1 MNHNY, CDR2 SVGAGI (reference sequence). Between the trimmed V and J ends, which lost 6 bases and 1 base, there was a span of 13 bases. CDR3 length: 14 residues. CDR3 bases: TGTGCCAGCAGCCGACAGTATACGTCCTACGAGCAGTACTTC. It codes for CASSRQYTSYEQYF.

The chain joins TRBV28 to TRBJ1-2; D uncertain. Germline V gives CDR1 MDHEN, CDR2 SYDVKM. Trimming took 6 bases from V and 3 from J, leaving 11 bases between them. The CDR3 spans 13 residues. DNA of the CDR3: TGTGCCAGCAGCCTTACAGCGGACTATGGCTACACCTTC. This translates into CASSLTADYGYTF.

In its sample, this clone was seen once. The gene calls are TRBV11-2 and TRBJ2-7; maybe TRBD2 (6 bases). Germline loops: CDR1 SGHAT, CDR2 FQNNGV. Trimming stripped 5 bases from V and 8 bases from J, with 16 bases between. The CDR3 consists of 13 residues. The CDR3 reads CASSHNKGLKQYF. The CDR3 nucleotides read TGTGCCAGCAGCCATAACAAGGGACTCAAGCAGTACTTC.

This clone was recorded only once. The chain couples TRBV10-1 to TRBJ2-3, with 10 nucleotides matching TRBD1. Germline loops: CDR1 WNHNN, CDR2 SYGVQD (reference sequence). The CDR3 totals 18 residues. The ends lost 4 bases at V and 2 bases at J; junction bases unmatched: 12. CDR3 residues: CASSATQGQGVNTDTQYF. Written as DNA, the CDR3 is TGCGCCAGCAGTGCGACCCAAGGACAGGGGGTCAACACAGATACGCAGTATTTT.

This clone has just one count. The V call is TRBV5-1, the J call TRBJ2-1; no firm D call. V lost 1 base and J 6 bases, leaving 14 bases between the germline ends. CDR1 is SGHRS, CDR2 YFSETQ, per germline. CDR3 length equals 15 residues. CDR3: CASSLLSEVGNEQFF. The CDR3 coding sequence is TGCGCCAGCAGCTTGCTTTCCGAGGTTGGCAATGAGCAGTTCTTC. Looking up the rest from reference TRBV5-1 and TRBJ2-1 gives the full variable domain: KAGVTQTPRYLIKTRGQQVTLSCSPISGHRSVSWYQQTPGQGLQFLFEYFSETQRNKGNFPGRFSGRQFSNSRSEMNVSTLELGDSALYLCASSLLSEVGNEQFFGPGTRLTVL.

The chain uses TRBV11-3 and TRBJ2-3; the D gene is possibly TRBD2 (6 bases). Germline CDR1 SGHNT, CDR2 YENEEA. Trimming shortened V by 3 bases and J by 5 bases, and 12 bases separated the two germline ends. The CDR3 contains 14 residues. The CDR3 DNA follows: TGTGCCAGCAGCTTCGGGAGAGGGGAAGATACGCAGTATTTT. Its translation is CASSFGRGEDTQYF.

The chain has TRBV6-6 and TRBJ1-2; D remains unclear. The V and J ends lost 6 bases and 2 bases respectively, with 4 bases between them. The CDR3 has 11 amino acids. The germline CDR1 and CDR2 sequences are MNHNY and SVGAGI (reference sequence). For the CDR3, the DNA is TGTGCCAGCAGCCAAAACTATGGCTACACCTTC. Translation gives CASSQNYGYTF.

This rearrangement joins TRBV15 to TRBJ2-7; maybe TRBD1 (5 bases). The CDR3 covers 14 residues. The germline V gene encodes CDR1 LNHNV and CDR2 YYDKDF (reference sequence). V lost 0 bases and J 3 bases, leaving 9 bases between the germline ends. CDR3 sequence: CATSREGAFYEQYF. For the CDR3, the DNA is TGTGCCACCAGCAGAGAAGGGGCGTTCTACGAGCAGTACTTC.

This sequence joins TRBV6-6 and TRBJ2-3, with D perhaps matching TRBD2 (6 bases). The CDR3 extends over 15 amino acids. CDR1 is MNHNY and CDR2 is SVGAGI in the germline V gene (reference sequence). V dropped 0 bases and J dropped 1 base, with 8 bases sitting between them. CDR3 region: CASSYSASGTDTQYF. CDR3 coding DNA: TGTGCCAGCAGTTACTCCGCTAGCGGCACAGATACGCAGTATTTT.

V usage is TRBV28 and J usage is TRBJ1-2; TRBD1 might be the D (5 bases). V was shortened by 3 bases and J by 8 bases, with 16 bases between the two germline ends. This CDR3 is 14 amino acids long. The germline V gene has CDR1 MDHEN and CDR2 SYDVKM. The CDR3 region is CASSFPAGRIGYTF. In DNA, the CDR3 is TGTGCCAGCAGTTTTCCGGCAGGGCGAATCGGCTACACCTTC.

The rearrangement joins TRBV7-9 to TRBJ2-7, with D unclear. The CDR3 has 13 residues. The V gene's germline CDR1 is SEHNR and CDR2 FQNEAQ (reference sequence). V was pared by 5 bases and J by 2 bases, with 10 bases between. This chain's CDR3 is CASSVGPTYEQYF. DNA of the CDR3: TGTGCCAGCAGCGTCGGGCCGACCTACGAGCAGTACTTC.

This clone was picked up one time. The rearrangement uses TRBV7-2 and TRBJ1-2; 8 bases are shared with TRBD1. V dropped 0 bases and J dropped 0; count of bases not matched to a gene: 0. Germline CDR1 and CDR2: SGHTA and FQGNSA. The CDR3 extends over 15 amino acids. Here the CDR3 DNA reads TGTGCCAGCAGCTTAGCACAGGGGGCTAACTATGGCTACACCTTC. This gives the protein CASSLAQGANYGYTF.

The CDR3 here is CASSLIQSAYNEQFF. In DNA, the CDR3 is TGTGCCAGCAGCTTAATACAATCAGCATACAATGAGCAGTTCTTC. The V gene is TRBV2, the J gene TRBJ2-1; D gene uncertain. V shed 6 bases and J shed 4 bases, with 16 bases lying between them. The CDR3 extends over 15 amino acids. Germline CDR1 is SNHLY and CDR2 is FYNNEI.

This chain connects TRBV6-1 to TRBJ1-5, with TRBD1 as a possible D gene (6 bases). The CDR3 extends over 17 amino acids. Germline CDR1 and CDR2: MNHNS and SASEGT. Between the trimmed V and J ends, which lost 2 bases and 3 bases, there was a span of 17 bases. The CDR3 bases are TGTGCCAGCAGTGAATGGCGGGGTCAGGGGAACAATCAGCCCCAGCATTTT. It codes for CASSEWRGQGNNQPQHF.

The V call is TRBV9, the J call TRBJ2-3; 10 nucleotides match TRBD2. V lost 3 bases and J lost 5; bases outside the gene matches: 12. Germline lookup yields CDR1 SGDLS and CDR2 YYNGEE. The CDR3 covers 17 residues. CDR3 in amino acids: CASSAQRLAGVEDTQYF. The CDR3 DNA sequence: TGTGCCAGCAGCGCCCAGCGGCTAGCGGGGGTGGAAGATACGCAGTATTTT.

The chain has TRBV19 and TRBJ2-2, with D perhaps being TRBD1 or TRBD2 (6 bases each). CDR1 LNHDA and CDR2 SQIVND come from the germline V gene (reference sequence). Trimming cost V 6 bases and J 6 bases, with 14 bases left between them. The CDR3 spans 14 residues. The CDR3 protein is CASSTGGGPGELFF. The CDR3 region has the DNA TGTGCCAGTAGCACCGGAGGGGGGCCCGGGGAGCTGTTTTTT.

The rearrangement joins TRBV2 to TRBJ2-7, with a possible D match to TRBD1 (5 bases). CDR3 length equals 15 residues. The ends were cut back, 0 bases at V and 5 bases at J, with 14 bases in the middle. Germline loops: CDR1 SNHLY, CDR2 FYNNEI. CDR3: CASSEALIWGNEQYF. CDR3 coding DNA: TGTGCCAGCAGTGAAGCGCTAATATGGGGCAACGAGCAGTACTTC.

V usage is TRBV9 and J usage is TRBJ2-3; D is ambiguous. V lost 4 bases and J lost 2, with 11 bases in between. This CDR3 region has 14 residues. The germline V gene encodes CDR1 SGDLS and CDR2 YYNGEE. CDR3 protein: CASSHFSDTDTQYF. CDR3 nucleotides: TGTGCCAGCAGCCACTTCTCGGACACAGATACGCAGTATTTT.

V usage is TRBV7-2 and J usage is TRBJ2-7; D unclear. V shed 1 base and J shed 0 bases, with 7 bases lying between them. CDR3 length equals 14 residues. The germline V gene encodes CDR1 SGHTA and CDR2 FQGNSA. The DNA for the CDR3 is TGTGCCAGCAGCTTAGACAGTAGCTCCTACGAGCAGTACTTC. This encodes CASSLDSSSYEQYF.

The chain employs TRBV2 and TRBJ1-1; a possible D gene is TRBD1 (5 bases). The germline V and J ends were trimmed by 7 bases and 0 bases, with 9 bases remaining between them. The CDR3 sequence is 13 residues long. In germline, CDR1 is SNHLY, CDR2 FYNNEI. For the CDR3, the DNA is TGTGCCAGCATTAAGGGGATGAACACTGAAGCTTTCTTT. Its translation: CASIKGMNTEAFF.

The chain has TRBV2 and TRBJ2-1; D ambiguous. V lost 4 bases, J lost 7 bases, and 8 bases lay in between. CDR3 length: 12 residues. Germline lookup yields CDR1 SNHLY and CDR2 FYNNEI. The CDR3 is CASSADWNEQFF. CDR3 DNA: TGTGCCAGCAGTGCAGACTGGAATGAGCAGTTCTTC.